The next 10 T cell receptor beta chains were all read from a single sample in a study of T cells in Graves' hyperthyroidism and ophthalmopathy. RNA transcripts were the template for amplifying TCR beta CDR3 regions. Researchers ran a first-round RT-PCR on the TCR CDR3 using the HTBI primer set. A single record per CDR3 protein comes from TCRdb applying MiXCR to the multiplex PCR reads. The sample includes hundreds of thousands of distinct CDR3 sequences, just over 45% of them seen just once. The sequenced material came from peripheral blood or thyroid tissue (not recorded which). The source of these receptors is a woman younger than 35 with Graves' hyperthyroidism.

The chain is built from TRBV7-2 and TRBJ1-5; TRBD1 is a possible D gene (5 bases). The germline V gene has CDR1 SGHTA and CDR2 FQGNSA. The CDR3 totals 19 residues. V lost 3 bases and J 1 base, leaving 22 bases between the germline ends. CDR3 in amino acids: CASSFYRQGAYESNQPQHF. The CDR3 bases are TGTGCCAGCAGCTTTTATCGTCAGGGAGCATACGAGAGCAATCAGCCCCAGCATTTT.

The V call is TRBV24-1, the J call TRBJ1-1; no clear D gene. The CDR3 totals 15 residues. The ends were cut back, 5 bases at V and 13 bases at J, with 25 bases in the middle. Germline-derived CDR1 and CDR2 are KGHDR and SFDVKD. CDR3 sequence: CATSGFFFSTGKVFF. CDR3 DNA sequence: TGTGCCACCAGTGGTTTTTTCTTTAGCACGGGGAAGGTTTTCTTT.

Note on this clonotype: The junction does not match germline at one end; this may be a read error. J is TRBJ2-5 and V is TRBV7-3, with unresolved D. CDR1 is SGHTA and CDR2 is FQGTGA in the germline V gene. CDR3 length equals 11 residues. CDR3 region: CASSLVEAQYF. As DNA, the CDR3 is TGTGCCAGCAGCCTGGTAGAGGCCCAGTACTTC.

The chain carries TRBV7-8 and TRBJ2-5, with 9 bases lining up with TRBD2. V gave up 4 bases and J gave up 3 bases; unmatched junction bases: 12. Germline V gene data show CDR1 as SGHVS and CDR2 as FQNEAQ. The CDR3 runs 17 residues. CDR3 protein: CASSSPLGIAGEETQYF. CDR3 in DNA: TGTGCCAGCAGCTCGCCGCTGGGGATAGCGGGAGAAGAGACCCAGTACTTC.

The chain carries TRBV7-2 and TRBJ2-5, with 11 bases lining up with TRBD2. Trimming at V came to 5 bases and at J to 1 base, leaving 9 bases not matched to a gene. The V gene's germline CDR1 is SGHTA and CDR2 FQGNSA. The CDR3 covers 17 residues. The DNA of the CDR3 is TGTGCCAGCAGCCAAGTCCGACTAGCGGGGTTCCAAGAGACCCAGTACTTC. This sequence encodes CASSQVRLAGFQETQYF.

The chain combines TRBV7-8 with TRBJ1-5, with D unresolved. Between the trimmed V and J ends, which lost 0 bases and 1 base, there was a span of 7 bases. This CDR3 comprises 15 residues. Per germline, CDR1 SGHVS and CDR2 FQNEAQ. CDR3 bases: TGTGCCAGCAGCTTAGCCGGCAGGAGCAATCAGCCCCAGCATTTT. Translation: CASSLAGRSNQPQHF. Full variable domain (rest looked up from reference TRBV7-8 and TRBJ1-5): GAGVSQSPRYKVAKRGQDVALRCDPISGHVSLFWYQQALGQGPEFLTYFQNEAQLDKSGLPSDRFFAERPEGSVSTLKIQRTQQEDSAVYLCASSLAGRSNQPQHFGDGTRLSIL.

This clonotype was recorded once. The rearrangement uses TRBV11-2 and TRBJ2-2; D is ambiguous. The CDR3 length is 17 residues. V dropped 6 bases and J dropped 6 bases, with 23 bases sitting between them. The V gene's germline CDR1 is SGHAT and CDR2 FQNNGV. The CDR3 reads CASRRSLVMVYPGELFF. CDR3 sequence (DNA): TGTGCCAGCAGGAGGTCGTTAGTTATGGTTTATCCCGGGGAGCTGTTTTTT. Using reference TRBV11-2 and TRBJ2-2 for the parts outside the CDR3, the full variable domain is EAGVAQSPRYKIIEKRQSVAFWCNPISGHATLYWYQQILGQGPKLLIQFQNNGVVDDSQLPKDRFSAERLKGVDSTLKIQPAKLEDSAVYLCASRRSLVMVYPGELFFGEGSRLTVL.

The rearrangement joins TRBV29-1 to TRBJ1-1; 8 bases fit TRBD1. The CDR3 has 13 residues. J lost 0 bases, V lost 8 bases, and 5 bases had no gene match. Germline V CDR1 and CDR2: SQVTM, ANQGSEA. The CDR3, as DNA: TGCAGCTCGGCAGGGGGCATGAACACTGAAGCTTTCTTT. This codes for CSSAGGMNTEAFF.

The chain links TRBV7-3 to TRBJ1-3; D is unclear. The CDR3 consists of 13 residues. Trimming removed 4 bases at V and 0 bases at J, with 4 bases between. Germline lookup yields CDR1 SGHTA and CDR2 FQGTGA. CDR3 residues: CASSWNSGNTIYF. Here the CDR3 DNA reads TGTGCCAGCAGCTGGAACTCTGGAAACACCATATATTTT.

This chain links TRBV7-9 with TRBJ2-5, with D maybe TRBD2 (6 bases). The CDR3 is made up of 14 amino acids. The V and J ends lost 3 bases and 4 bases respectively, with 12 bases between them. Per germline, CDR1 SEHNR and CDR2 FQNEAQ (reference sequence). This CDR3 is CASSLDPGAETQYF. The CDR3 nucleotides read TGTGCCAGCAGCTTGGACCCGGGAGCAGAGACCCAGTACTTC.